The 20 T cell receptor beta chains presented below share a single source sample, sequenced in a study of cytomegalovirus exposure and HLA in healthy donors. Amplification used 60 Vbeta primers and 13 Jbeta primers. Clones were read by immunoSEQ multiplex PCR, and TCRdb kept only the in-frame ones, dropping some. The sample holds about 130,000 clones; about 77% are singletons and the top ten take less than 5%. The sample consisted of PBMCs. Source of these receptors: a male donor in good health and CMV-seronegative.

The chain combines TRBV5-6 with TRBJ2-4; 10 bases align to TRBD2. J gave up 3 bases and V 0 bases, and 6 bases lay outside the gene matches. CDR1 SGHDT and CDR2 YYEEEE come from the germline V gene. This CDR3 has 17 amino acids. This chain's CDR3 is CASSLEASGGHKNIQYF. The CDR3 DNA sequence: TGTGCCAGCAGCTTGGAGGCTAGCGGGGGACACAAAAACATTCAGTACTTC.

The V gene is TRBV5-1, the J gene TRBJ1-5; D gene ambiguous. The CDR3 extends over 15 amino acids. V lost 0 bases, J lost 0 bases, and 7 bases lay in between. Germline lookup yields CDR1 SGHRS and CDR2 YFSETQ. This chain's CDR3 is CASSLGGSSNQPQHF. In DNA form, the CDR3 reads TGCGCCAGCAGCTTGGGAGGGAGTAGCAATCAGCCCCAGCATTTT.

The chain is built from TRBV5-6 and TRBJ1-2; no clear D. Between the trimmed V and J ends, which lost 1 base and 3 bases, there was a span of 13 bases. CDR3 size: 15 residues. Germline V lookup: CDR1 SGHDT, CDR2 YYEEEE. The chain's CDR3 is CASSLWRSEDYGYTF. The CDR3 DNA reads TGTGCCAGCAGCTTGTGGCGGAGTGAAGACTATGGCTACACCTTC.

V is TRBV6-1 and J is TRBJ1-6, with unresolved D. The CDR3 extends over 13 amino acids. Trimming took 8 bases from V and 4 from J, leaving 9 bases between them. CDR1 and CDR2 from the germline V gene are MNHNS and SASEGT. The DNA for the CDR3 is TGTGCCAGCGGATGGACTTATAATTCACCCCTCCACTTT. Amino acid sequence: CASGWTYNSPLHF.

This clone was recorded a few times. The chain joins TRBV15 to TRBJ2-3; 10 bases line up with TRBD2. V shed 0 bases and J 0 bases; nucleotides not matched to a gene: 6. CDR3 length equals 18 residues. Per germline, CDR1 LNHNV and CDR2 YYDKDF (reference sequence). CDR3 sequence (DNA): TGTGCCACCAGCAGAGATATGACTAGCGGGCCTAGCACAGATACGCAGTATTTT. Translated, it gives CATSRDMTSGPSTDTQYF.

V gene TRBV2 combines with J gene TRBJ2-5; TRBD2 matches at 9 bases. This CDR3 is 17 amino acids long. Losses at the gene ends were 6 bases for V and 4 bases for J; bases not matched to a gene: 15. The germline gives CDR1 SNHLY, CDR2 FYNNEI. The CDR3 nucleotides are TGTGCCAGCAGAGACCTGACTAGCGGTGTGGAGGGAGAGACCCAGTACTTC. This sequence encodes CASRDLTSGVEGETQYF.

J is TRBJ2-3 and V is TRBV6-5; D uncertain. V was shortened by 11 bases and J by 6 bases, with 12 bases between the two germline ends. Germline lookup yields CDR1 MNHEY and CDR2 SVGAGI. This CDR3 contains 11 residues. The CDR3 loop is CAASRSDTQYF. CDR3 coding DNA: TGTGCCGCGAGTCGGAGTGATACGCAGTATTTT.

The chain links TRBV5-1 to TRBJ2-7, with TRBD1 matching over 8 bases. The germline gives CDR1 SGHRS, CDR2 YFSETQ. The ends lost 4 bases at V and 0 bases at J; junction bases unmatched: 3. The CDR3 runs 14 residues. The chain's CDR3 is CASSTGTGSYEQYF. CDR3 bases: TGCGCCAGCAGCACGGGGACAGGCTCCTACGAGCAGTACTTC.

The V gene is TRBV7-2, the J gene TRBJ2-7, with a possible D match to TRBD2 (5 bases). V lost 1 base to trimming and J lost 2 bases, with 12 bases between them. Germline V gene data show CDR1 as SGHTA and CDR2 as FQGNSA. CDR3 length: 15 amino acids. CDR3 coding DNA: TGTGCCAGCAGCTTAGATAGCGCATTTCCCTACGAGCAGTACTTC. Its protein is CASSLDSAFPYEQYF.

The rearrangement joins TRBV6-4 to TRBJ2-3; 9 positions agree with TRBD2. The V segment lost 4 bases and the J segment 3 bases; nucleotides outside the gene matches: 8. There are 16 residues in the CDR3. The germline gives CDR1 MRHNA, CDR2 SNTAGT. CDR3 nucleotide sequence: TGTGCCAGCAGTGTCTCAGCGGGAGGTGGGACAGATACGCAGTATTTT. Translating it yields CASSVSAGGGTDTQYF.

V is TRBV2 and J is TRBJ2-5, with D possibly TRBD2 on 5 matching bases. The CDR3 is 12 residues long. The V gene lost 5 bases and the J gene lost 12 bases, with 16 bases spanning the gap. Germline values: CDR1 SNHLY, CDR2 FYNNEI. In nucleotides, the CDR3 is TGTGCCAGCAGTACCCGGGAACAAAAGGAGTACTTC. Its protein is CASSTREQKEYF. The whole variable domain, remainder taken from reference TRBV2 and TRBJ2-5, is EPEVTQTPSHQVTQMGQEVILRCVPISNHLYFYWYRQILGQKVEFLVSFYNNEISEKSEIFDDQFSVERPDGSNFTLKIRSTKLEDSAMYFCASSTREQKEYFGPGTRLLVL.

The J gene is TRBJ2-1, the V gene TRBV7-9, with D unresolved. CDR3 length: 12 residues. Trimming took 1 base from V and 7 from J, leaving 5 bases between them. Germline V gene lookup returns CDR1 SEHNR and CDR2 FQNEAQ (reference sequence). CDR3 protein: CASSLGVNEQFF. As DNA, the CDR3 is TGTGCCAGCAGCTTAGGAGTAAATGAGCAGTTCTTC.

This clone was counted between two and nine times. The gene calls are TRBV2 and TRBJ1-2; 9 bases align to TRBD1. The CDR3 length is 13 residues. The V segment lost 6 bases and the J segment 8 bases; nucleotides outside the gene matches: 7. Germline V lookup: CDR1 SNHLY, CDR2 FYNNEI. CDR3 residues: CASSVGQGKGYTF. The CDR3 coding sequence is TGTGCCAGCAGCGTTGGACAGGGGAAAGGCTACACCTTC. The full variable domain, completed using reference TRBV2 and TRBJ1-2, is EPEVTQTPSHQVTQMGQEVILRCVPISNHLYFYWYRQILGQKVEFLVSFYNNEISEKSEIFDDQFSVERPDGSNFTLKIRSTKLEDSAMYFCASSVGQGKGYTFGSGTRLTVV.

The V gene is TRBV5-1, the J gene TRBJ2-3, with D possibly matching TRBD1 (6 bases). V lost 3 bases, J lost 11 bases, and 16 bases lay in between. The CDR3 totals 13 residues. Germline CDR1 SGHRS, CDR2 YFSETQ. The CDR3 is CASSWGTDSMQYF. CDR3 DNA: TGCGCCAGCAGCTGGGGAACGGACAGCATGCAGTATTTT.

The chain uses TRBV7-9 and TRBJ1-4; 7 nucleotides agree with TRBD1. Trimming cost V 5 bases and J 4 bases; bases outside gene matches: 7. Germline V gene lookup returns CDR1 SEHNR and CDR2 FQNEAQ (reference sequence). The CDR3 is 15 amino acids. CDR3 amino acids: CASSPGTVDNEKLFF. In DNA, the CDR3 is TGTGCCAGCAGCCCAGGGACAGTAGATAATGAAAAACTGTTTTTT.

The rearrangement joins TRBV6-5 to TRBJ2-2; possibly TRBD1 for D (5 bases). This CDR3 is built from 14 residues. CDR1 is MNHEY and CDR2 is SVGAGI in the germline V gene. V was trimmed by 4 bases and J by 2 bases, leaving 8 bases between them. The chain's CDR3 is CASSSDRNTGELFF. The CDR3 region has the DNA TGTGCCAGCAGTTCCGACAGAAACACCGGGGAGCTGTTTTTT.

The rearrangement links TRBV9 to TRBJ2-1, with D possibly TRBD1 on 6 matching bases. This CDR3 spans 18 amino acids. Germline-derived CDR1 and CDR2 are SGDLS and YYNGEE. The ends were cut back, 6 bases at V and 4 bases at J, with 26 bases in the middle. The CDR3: CASTPMGGGLELYNEQFF. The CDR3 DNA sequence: TGTGCCAGCACCCCAATGGGTGGGGGCCTTGAGCTTTACAATGAGCAGTTCTTC.

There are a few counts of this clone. For the CDR3, the DNA is TGTGCCATCAGTGGCTGGACAGGGGAAAACACCGGGGAGCTGTTTTTT. As protein: CAISGWTGENTGELFF. The chain carries TRBV10-3 and TRBJ2-2; TRBD1 matches 9 bases. Germline assignment: CDR1 ENHRY and CDR2 SYGVKD. Losses at the gene ends were 4 bases for V and 2 bases for J; bases not matched to a gene: 5. This CDR3 comprises 16 residues.

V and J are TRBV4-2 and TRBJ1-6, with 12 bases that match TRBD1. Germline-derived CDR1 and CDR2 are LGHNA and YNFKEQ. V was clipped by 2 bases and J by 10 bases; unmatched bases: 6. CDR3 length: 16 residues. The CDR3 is CASSQLGQGASSPLHF. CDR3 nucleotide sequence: TGTGCCAGCAGCCAACTGGGACAGGGGGCCTCATCACCCCTCCACTTT.

The CDR3 loop is CATKTGTTNTGELFF. DNA of the CDR3: TGCGCCACCAAAACCGGGACAACGAACACCGGGGAGCTGTTTTTT. The V and J genes are TRBV5-1 and TRBJ2-2; D is perhaps TRBD1 (6 bases). Germline V CDR1 and CDR2: SGHRS, YFSETQ. The V gene lost 9 bases and the J gene lost 0 bases, with 15 bases spanning the gap. CDR3 length: 15 amino acids.